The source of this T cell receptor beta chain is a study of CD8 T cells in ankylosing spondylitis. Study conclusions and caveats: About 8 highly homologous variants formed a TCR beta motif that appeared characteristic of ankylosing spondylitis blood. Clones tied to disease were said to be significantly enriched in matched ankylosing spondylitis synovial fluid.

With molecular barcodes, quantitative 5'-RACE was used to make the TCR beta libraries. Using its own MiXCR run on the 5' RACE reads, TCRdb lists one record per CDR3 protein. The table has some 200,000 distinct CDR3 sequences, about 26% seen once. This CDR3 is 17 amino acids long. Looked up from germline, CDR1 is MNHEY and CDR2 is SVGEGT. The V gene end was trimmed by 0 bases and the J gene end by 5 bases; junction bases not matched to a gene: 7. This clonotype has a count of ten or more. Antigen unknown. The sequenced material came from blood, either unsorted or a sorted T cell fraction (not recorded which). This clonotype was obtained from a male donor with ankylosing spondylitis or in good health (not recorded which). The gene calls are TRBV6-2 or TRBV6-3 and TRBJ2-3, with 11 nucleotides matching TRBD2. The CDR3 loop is CASSYSMSLAGGDTQYF. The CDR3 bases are TGTGCCAGCAGTTACTCGATGAGTCTAGCGGGAGGAGATACGCAGTATTTT.